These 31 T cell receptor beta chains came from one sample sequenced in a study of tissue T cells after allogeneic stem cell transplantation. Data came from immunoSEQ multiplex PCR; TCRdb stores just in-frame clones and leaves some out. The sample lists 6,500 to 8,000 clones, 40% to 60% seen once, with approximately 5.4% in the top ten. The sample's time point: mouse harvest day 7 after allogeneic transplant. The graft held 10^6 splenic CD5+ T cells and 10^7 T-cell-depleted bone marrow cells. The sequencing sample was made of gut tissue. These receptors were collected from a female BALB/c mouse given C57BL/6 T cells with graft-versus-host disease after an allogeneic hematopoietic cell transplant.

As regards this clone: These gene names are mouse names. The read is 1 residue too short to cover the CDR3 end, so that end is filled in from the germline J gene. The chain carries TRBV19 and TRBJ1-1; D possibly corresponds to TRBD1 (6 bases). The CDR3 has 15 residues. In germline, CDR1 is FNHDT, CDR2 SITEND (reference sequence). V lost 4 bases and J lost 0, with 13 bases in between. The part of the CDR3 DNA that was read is TGTGCCAGCAGTCTTCGGGACACCTCAAACACAGAAGTCTTC. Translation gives CASSLRDTSNTEVF. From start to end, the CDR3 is CASSLRDTSNTEVFF.

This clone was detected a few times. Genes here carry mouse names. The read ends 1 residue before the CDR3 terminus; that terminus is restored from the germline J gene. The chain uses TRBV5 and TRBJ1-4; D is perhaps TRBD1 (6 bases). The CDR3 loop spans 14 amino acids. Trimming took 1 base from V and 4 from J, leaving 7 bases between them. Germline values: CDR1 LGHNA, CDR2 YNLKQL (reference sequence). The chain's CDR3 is CASSQGDINERLFF. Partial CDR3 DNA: TGTGCCAGCAGCCAAGGGGACATCAACGAAAGATTATTT.

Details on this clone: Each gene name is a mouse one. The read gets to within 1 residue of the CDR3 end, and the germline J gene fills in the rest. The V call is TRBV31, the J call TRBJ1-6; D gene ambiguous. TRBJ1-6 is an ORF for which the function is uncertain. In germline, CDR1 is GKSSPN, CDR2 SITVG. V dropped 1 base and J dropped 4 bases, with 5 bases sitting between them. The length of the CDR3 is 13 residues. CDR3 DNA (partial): TGTGCCTGGAGTCGACAATATAATTCGCCCCTCTAC. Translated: CAWSRQYNSPLY. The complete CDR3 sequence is CAWSRQYNSPLYF.

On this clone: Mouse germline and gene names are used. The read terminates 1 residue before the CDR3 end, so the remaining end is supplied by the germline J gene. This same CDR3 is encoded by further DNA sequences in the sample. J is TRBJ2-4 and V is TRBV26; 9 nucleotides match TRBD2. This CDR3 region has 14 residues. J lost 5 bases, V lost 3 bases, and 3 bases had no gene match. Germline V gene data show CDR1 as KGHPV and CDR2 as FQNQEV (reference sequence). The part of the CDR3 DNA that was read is TGTGCCAGCAGTCTCCCGGGACTGGGAAACACCTTGTAC. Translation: CASSLPGLGNTLY. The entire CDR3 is CASSLPGLGNTLYF. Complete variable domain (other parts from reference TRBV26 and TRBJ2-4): NSKVIQTPRYLVKGQGQKAKMRCIPEKGHPVVFWYQQNKNNEFKFLINFQNQEVLQQIDMTEKRFSAECPSNSPCSLEIQSSEAGDSALYLCASSLPGLGNTLYFGAGTRLSVL.

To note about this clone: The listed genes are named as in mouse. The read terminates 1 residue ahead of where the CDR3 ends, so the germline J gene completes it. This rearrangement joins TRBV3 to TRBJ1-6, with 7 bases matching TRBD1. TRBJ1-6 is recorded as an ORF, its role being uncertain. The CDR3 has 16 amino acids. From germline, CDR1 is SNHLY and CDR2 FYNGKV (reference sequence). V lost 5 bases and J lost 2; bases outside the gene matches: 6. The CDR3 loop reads CASSPPGQTYNSPLYF. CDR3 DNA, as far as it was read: TGTGCCAGCAGCCCACCGGGACAGACCTATAATTCGCCCCTCTAC.

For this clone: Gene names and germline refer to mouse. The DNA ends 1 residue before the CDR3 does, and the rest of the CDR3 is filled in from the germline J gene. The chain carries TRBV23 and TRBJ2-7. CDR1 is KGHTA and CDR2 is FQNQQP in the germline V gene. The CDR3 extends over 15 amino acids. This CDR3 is CSSSQSLASSYEQYF. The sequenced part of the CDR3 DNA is TGCTCCAGCAGTCAATCCTTGGCGAGCTCCTATGAACAGTAC.

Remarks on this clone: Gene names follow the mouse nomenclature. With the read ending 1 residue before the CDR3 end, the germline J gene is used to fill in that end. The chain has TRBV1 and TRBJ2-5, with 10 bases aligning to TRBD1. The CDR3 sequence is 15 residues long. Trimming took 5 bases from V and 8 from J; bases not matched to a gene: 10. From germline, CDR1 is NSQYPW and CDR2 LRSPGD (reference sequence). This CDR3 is CTCSPPGQGRATQYF. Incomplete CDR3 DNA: TGCACCTGCAGTCCCCCGGGACAGGGGAGGGCCACCCAGTAC.

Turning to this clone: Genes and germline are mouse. The CDR3 loop is CASSLEGSSQNTLYF. The sequenced part of the CDR3 DNA is TGTGCAAGCAGCTTAGAAGGGAGTAGTCAAAACACCTTGTAC. The chain joins TRBV16 to TRBJ2-4; the D is unclear. The read ends 1 residue shy of where the CDR3 ends; the end is completed using the germline J gene. Trimming shortened V by 0 bases and J by 0 bases, and 7 bases separated the two germline ends. CDR3 size: 15 residues. The V gene's germline CDR1 is SGHSA and CDR2 FRNQAP.

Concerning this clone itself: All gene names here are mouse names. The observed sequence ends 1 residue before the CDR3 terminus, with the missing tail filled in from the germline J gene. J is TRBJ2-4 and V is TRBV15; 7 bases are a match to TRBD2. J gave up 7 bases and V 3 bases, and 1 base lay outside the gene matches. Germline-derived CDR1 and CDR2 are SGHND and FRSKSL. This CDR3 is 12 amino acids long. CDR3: CASSLGGDTLYF. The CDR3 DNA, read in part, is TGTGCCAGCAGTTTGGGGGGGGACACCTTGTAC.

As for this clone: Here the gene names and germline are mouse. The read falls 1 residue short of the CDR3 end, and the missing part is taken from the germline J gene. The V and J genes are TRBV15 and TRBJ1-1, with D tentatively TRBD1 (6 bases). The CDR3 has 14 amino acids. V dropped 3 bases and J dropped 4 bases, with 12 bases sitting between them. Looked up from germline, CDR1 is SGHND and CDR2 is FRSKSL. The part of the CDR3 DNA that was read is TGTGCCAGCAGTTTGGGGGCGCTTGGCACAGAAGTCTTC. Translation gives CASSLGALGTEVF. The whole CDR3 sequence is CASSLGALGTEVFF.

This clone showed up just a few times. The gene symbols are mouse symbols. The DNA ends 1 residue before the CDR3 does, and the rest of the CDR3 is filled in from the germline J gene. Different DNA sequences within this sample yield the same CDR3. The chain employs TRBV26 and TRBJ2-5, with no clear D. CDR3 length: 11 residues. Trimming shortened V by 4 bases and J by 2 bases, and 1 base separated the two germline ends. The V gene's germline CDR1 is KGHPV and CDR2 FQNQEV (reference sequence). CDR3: CASSPQDTQYF. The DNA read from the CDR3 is TGTGCCAGCAGTCCCCAAGACACCCAGTAC. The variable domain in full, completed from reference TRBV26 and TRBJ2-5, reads NSKVIQTPRYLVKGQGQKAKMRCIPEKGHPVVFWYQQNKNNEFKFLINFQNQEVLQQIDMTEKRFSAECPSNSPCSLEIQSSEAGDSALYLCASSPQDTQYFGPGTRLLVL.

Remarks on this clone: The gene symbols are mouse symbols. CDR3 loop: CASSQGDQDTQYF. The part of the CDR3 DNA that was read is TGTGCTAGCAGTCAAGGGGACCAAGACACCCAGTAC. The V and J genes are TRBV21 and TRBJ2-5, with D unresolved. Read coverage stops 1 residue before the CDR3 terminus; the germline J gene supplies the remainder. TRBV21 is known as an ORF, though its function is uncertain. This CDR3 region has 13 residues. Trimming took off 2 bases at V and 1 base at J, with 4 bases between the two ends.

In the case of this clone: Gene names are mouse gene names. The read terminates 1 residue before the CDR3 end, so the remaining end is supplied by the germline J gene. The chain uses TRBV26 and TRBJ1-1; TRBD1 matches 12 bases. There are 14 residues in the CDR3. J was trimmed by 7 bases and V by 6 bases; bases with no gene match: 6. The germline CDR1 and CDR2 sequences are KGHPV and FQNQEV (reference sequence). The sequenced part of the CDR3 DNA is TGTGCCAGCAGCCGGGGACAGGGGGCAGGAGAAGTCTTC. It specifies CASSRGQGAGEVF. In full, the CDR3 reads CASSRGQGAGEVFF. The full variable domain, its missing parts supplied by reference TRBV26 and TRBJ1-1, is NSKVIQTPRYLVKGQGQKAKMRCIPEKGHPVVFWYQQNKNNEFKFLINFQNQEVLQQIDMTEKRFSAECPSNSPCSLEIQSSEAGDSALYLCASSRGQGAGEVFFGKGTRLTVV.

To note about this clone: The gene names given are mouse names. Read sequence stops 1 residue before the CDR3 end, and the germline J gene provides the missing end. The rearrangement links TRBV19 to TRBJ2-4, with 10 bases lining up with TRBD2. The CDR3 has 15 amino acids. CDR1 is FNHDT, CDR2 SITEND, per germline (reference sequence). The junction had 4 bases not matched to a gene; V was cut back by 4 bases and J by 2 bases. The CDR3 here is CASSPTGGVQNTLYF. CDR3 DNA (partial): TGTGCCAGCAGTCCTACTGGGGGGGTTCAAAACACCTTGTAC.

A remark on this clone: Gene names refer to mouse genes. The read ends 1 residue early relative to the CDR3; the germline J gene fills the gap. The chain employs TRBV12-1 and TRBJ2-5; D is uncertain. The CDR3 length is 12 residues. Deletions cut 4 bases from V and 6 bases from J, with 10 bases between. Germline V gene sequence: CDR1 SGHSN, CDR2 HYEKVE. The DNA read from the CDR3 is TGTGCCAGCTCAATTCGAGGGGACACCCAGTAC. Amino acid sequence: CASSIRGDTQY. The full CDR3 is CASSIRGDTQYF.

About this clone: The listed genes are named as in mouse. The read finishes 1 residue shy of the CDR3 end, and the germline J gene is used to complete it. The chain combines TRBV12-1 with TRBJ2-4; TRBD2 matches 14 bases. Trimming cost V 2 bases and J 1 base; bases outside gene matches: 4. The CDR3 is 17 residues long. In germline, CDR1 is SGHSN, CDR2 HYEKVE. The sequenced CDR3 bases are TGTGCCAGCTCTCACCGGGACTGGGGGGGCCGTCAAAACACCTTGTAC. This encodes CASSHRDWGGRQNTLY. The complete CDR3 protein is CASSHRDWGGRQNTLYF.

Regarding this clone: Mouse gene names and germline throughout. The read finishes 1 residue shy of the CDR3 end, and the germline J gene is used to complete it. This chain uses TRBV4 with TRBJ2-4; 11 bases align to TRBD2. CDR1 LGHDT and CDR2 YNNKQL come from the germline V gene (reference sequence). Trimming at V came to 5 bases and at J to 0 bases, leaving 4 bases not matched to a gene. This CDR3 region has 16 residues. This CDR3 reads CASSRTGGTSQNTLYF. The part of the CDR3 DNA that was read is TGTGCCAGCAGCAGGACTGGGGGGACTAGTCAAAACACCTTGTAC.

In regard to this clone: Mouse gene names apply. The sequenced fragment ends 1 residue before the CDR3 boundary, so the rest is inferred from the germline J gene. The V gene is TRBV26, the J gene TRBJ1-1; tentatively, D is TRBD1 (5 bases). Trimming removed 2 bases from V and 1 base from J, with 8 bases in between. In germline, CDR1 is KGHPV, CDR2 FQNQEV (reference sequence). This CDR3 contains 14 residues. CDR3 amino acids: CASSLEQGNTEVFF. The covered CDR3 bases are TGTGCCAGCAGTCTGGAGCAGGGGAACACAGAAGTCTTC.

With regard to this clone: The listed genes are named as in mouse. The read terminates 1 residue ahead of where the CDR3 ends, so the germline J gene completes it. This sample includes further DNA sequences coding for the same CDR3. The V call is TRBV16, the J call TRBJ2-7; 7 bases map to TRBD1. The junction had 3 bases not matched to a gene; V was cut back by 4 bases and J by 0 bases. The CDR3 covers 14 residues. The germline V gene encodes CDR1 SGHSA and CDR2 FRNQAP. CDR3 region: CASSSQGSSYEQYF. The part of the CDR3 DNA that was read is TGTGCAAGCAGCTCACAGGGGAGCTCCTATGAACAGTAC.

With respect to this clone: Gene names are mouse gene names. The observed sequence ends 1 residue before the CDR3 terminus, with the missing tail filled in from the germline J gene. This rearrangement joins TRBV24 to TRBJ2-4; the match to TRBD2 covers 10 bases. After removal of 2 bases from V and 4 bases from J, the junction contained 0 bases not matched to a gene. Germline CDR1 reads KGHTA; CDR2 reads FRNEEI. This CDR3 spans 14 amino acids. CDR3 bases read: TGTGCCAGCAGTCTGGGACTGGGGGAAAACACCTTGTAC. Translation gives CASSLGLGENTLY. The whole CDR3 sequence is CASSLGLGENTLYF.

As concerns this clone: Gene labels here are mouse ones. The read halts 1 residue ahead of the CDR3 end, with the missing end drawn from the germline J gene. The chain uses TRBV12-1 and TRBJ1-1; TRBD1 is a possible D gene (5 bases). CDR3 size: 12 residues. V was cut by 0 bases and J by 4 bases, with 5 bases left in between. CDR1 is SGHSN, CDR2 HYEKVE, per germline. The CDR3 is CASSLRGTEVFF. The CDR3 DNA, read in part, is TGTGCCAGCTCTCTCAGGGGCACAGAAGTCTTC.

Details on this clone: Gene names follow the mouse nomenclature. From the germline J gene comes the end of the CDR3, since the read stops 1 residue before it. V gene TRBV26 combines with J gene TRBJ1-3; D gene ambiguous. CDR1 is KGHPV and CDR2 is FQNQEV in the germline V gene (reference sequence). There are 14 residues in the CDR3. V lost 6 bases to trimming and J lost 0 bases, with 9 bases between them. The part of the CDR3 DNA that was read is TGTGCCAGCAGCCTGACATATTCTGGAAATACGCTCTAT. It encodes CASSLTYSGNTLY. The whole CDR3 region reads CASSLTYSGNTLYF.

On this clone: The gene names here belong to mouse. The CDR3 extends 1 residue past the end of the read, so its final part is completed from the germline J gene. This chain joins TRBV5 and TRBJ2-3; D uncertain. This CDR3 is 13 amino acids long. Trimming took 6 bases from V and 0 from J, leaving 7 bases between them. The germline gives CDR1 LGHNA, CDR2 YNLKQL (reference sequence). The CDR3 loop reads CASRADSAETLYF. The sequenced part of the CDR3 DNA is TGTGCCAGCAGGGCGGACAGTGCAGAAACGCTGTAT.

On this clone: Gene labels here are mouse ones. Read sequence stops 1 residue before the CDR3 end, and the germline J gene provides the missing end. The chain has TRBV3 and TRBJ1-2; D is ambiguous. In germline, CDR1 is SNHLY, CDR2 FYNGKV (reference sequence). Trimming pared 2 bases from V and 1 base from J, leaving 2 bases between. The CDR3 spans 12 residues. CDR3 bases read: TGTGCCAGCAGCTTACAAAACTCCGACTACACC. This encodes CASSLQNSDYT. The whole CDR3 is CASSLQNSDYTF.

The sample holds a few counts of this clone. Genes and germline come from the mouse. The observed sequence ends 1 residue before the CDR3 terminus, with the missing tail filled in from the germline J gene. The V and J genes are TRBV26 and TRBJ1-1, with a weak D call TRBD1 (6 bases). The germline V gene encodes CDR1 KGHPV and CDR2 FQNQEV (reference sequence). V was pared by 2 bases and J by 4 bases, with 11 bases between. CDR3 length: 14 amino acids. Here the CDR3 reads CASSLVGAATEVFF. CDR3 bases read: TGTGCCAGCAGTCTGGTGGGGGCGGCCACAGAAGTCTTC.

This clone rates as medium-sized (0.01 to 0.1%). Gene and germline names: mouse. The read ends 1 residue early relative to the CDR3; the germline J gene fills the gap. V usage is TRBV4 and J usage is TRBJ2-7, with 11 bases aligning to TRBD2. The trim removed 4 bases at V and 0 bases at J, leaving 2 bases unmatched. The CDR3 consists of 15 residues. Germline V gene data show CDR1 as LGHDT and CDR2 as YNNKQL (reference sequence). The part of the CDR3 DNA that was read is TGTGCCAGCAGCTTTGGACTGGGGGGCTCCTATGAACAGTAC. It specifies CASSFGLGGSYEQY. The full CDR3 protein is CASSFGLGGSYEQYF.

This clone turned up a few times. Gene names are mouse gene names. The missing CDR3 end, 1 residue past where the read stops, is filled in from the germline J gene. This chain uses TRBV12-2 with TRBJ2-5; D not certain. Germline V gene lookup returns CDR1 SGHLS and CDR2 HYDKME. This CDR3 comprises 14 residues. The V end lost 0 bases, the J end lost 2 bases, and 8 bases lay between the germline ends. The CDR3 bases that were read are TGTGCCAGCTCTCTCGAAGAGGTCCAAGACACCCAGTAC. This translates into CASSLEEVQDTQY. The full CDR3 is CASSLEEVQDTQYF.

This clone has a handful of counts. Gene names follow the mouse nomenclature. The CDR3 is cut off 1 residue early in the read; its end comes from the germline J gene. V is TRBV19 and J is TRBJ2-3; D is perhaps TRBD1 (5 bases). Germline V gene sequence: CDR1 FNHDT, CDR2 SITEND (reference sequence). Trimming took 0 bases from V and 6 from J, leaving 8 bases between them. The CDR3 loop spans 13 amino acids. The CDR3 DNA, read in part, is TGTGCCAGCAGTATAGTCCGACAGGAAACGCTGTAT. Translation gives CASSIVRQETLY. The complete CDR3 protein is CASSIVRQETLYF.

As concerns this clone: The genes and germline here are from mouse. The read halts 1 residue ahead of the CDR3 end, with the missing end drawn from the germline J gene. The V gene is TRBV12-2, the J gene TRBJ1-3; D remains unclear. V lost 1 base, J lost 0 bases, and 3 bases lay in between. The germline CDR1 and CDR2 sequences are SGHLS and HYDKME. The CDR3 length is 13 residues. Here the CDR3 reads CASSLNSGNTLYF. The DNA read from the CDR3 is TGTGCCAGCTCTCTAAATTCTGGAAATACGCTCTAT.

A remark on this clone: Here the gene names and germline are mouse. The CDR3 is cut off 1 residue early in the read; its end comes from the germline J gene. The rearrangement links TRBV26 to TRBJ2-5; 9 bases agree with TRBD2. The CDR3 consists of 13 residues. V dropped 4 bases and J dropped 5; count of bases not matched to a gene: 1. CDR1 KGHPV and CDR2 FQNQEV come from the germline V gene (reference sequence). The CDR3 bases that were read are TGTGCCAGCAGTCCCTGGGGGGGAGACACCCAGTAC. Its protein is CASSPWGGDTQY. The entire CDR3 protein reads CASSPWGGDTQYF.

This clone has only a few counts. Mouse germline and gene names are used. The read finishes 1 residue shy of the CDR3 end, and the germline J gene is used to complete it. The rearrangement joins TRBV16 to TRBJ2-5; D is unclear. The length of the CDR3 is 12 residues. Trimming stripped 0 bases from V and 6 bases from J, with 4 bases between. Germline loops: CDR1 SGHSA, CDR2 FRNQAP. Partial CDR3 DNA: TGTGCAAGCAGCTTAGATACGGACACCCAGTAC. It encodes CASSLDTDTQY. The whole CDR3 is CASSLDTDTQYF. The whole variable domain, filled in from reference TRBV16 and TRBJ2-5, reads NAGVIQTPRHKVTGKGQEATLWCEPISGHSAVFWYRQTIVQGLEFLTYFRNQAPIDDSGMPKERFSAQMPNQSHSTLKIQSTQPQDSAVYLCASSLDTDTQYFGPGTRLLVL.